A selection of T cell receptor beta chains follows, all from one sample in a study of identifying expanded T cells in peripheral blood. Only in-frame clones appear in the TCRdb table, and some are missing; sequencing was by immunoSEQ multiplex PCR. In the table there are about 130,000 clones, 65% to 90% of which are singletons. Sequences were obtained from blood. The receptors shown here come from a person aged 18 to 70 in good health. CDR3s include the opening cysteine and the closing phenylalanine or tryptophan. Fields, in order: clone size, V gene, D gene, J gene, CDR3 protein, CDR3 DNA. The D gene is left open where the match is weak. Clone size is not always given. Where it is, it says once, few, many or a class for expanded clones.

-	TRBV13	TRBD1	TRBJ2-5	CASSPRGQPETQYF	TGTGCCAGCAGCCCAAGGGGGCAGCCAGAGACCCAGTACTTC
-	TRBV7-8	-	TRBJ2-1	CASRLVGEQFF	TGTGCCAGCAGGTTAGTGGGTGAGCAGTTCTTC
-	TRBV7-8	-	TRBJ2-1	CASSTTHIAYNEQFF	TGTGCCAGCAGCACGACACACATAGCCTACAATGAGCAGTTCTTC
-	TRBV28	TRBD1	TRBJ2-7	CASSPGTGFYEQYF	TGTGCCAGCAGTCCGGGGACAGGGTTTTACGAGCAGTACTTC
many	TRBV6-5	-	TRBJ1-3	CASSEGSHKRNTIYF	TGTGCCAGCTCGGAGGGGTCGCATAAGAGGAACACCATATATTTT
-	TRBV6-1	-	TRBJ1-3	CASTNGNTIYF	TGTGCCAGCACAAATGGAAACACCATATATTTT
-	TRBV5-6	-	TRBJ1-6	CASSPGTPGNSPLHF	TGTGCCAGCAGCCCAGGTACGCCCGGTAATTCACCCCTCCACTTT
-	TRBV10-2	-	TRBJ2-1	CASSGSLTVISSYNEQFF	TGCGCCAGCAGCGGTTCTCTGACGGTTATTAGCTCCTACAATGAGCAGTTCTTC
-	TRBV5-1	TRBD1	TRBJ1-2	CASSSLDGTGAKGYTF	TGCGCCAGCAGCTCCCTCGACGGGACAGGGGCCAAAGGCTACACCTTC
-	TRBV6-5	-	TRBJ1-2	CASSSHMANYGYTF	TGTGCCAGCAGTTCCCATATGGCTAACTATGGCTACACCTTC
-	TRBV7-9	TRBD1	TRBJ2-7	CASSLAGGEYEQYF	TGTGCCAGCAGCTTAGCAGGGGGCGAGTACGAGCAGTACTTC
-	TRBV11-2	-	TRBJ2-3	CASPRGSYTDTQYF	TGTGCCAGCCCCCGAGGCTCCTACACAGATACGCAGTATTTT
-	TRBV7-8	TRBD2	TRBJ2-7	CASSSSGSGEWVYEQYF	TGTGCCAGCAGTTCTAGTGGCAGCGGGGAGTGGGTCTACGAGCAGTACTTC
few	TRBV6-7	-	TRBJ1-5	CASSYSRGSQPQHF	TGTGCCAGCAGTTACTCGAGGGGGAGTCAGCCCCAGCATTTT
-	TRBV7-9	TRBD1	TRBJ2-1	CASRLRETGPEQFF	TGTGCCAGCAGGCTGCGAGAGACAGGGCCCGAGCAGTTCTTC
-	TRBV28	-	TRBJ1-3	CASSLSTALENTIYF	TGTGCCAGCAGTTTATCGACAGCTCTGGAAAACACCATATATTTT
-	TRBV4-2	-	TRBJ1-4	CASSQDLQENEKLFF	TGTGCCAGCAGCCAAGATCTTCAGGAAAATGAAAAACTGTTTTTT
-	TRBV30	-	TRBJ1-4	CAWSGTSGLREKLFF	TGTGCCTGGAGTGGGACCTCCGGGCTCCGGGAAAAACTGTTTTTT
-	TRBV19	TRBD2	TRBJ2-7	CASSIHGLAGPSYEQYF	TGTGCCAGTAGTATTCACGGACTAGCGGGACCGTCCTACGAGCAGTACTTC
once	TRBV5-4	-	TRBJ2-2	CASSLGGTGELFF	TGTGCCAGCAGCTTGGGGGGGACCGGGGAGCTGTTTTTT
-	TRBV6-5	TRBD2	TRBJ2-3	CASSSTLTSGTDTQYF	TGTGCCAGCAGTTCCACCCTTACTAGCGGAACAGATACGCAGTATTTT
few	TRBV6-1	TRBD2	TRBJ2-7	CASKGLASDEQYF	TGTGCCAGCAAGGGACTAGCTAGCGACGAGCAGTACTTC
-	TRBV28	-	TRBJ1-2	CASSPLQGEDWGYTF	TGTGCCAGCAGTCCCCTCCAGGGCGAGGATTGGGGCTACACCTTC
few	TRBV2	-	TRBJ1-2	CASTPDTFNYGYTF	TGTGCCAGCACCCCGGACACGTTTAACTATGGCTACACCTTC
-	TRBV28	-	TRBJ2-7	CASSTGVSPGEQYF	TGTGCCAGCAGTACAGGAGTATCTCCTGGCGAGCAGTACTTC
-	TRBV27	-	TRBJ1-5	CASGNQPQHF	TGTGCCAGTGGCAATCAGCCCCAGCATTTT
-	TRBV4-1	TRBD2	TRBJ2-5	CASSLRGAGTQETQYF	TGCGCCAGCAGCCTCCGGGGAGCGGGGACCCAAGAGACCCAGTACTTC
once	TRBV11-2	-	TRBJ2-1	CASSLESKGEQFF	TGTGCCAGCAGCTTAGAAAGTAAGGGTGAGCAGTTCTTC
-	TRBV4-3	-	TRBJ1-2	CASSQQGQPYYGYTF	TGCGCCAGCAGCCAACAGGGACAACCTTACTATGGCTACACCTTC
-	TRBV5-1	-	TRBJ2-3	CASRGNTDTQYF	TGCGCCAGCCGGGGGAACACAGATACGCAGTATTTT
-	TRBV11-3	-	TRBJ2-7	CASSPADPESYEQYF	TGTGCCAGCAGCCCAGCAGATCCGGAATCCTACGAGCAGTACTTC
-	TRBV5-4	-	TRBJ1-1	CASSFGQTNTEAFF	TGTGCCAGCAGCTTCGGACAGACGAACACTGAAGCTTTCTTT
-	TRBV7-9	-	TRBJ2-5	CASSPTQETQYF	TGTGCCAGCAGCCCGACCCAAGAGACCCAGTACTTC
-	TRBV19	-	TRBJ1-5	CASRYGRRENQPQHF	TGTGCCAGTAGATACGGGCGCCGAGAAAATCAGCCCCAGCATTTT
few	TRBV5-1	-	TRBJ1-3	CASSALSGGNTIYF	TGCGCCAGCAGCGCACTTTCTGGTGGAAACACCATATATTTT
-	TRBV6-1	-	TRBJ1-1	CASSGEPGLEAFF	TGTGCCAGCAGTGGGGAACCGGGACTCGAAGCTTTCTTT
-	TRBV27	-	TRBJ1-2	CASSFSTGLNYGYTF	TGTGCCAGCAGTTTTTCAACAGGGCTCAACTATGGCTACACCTTC
-	TRBV28	TRBD1	TRBJ1-5	CASSTPGQGNSNQPQHF	TGTGCCAGCAGCACACCGGGACAGGGAAATAGCAATCAGCCCCAGCATTTT
-	TRBV6-4	-	TRBJ1-1	CASSEELDTEAFF	TGTGCCAGCAGTGAGGAGCTAGACACTGAAGCTTTCTTT
-	TRBV12-5	TRBD1	TRBJ2-3	CASGGQSTDTQYF	TGTGCTAGTGGGGGACAGAGCACAGATACGCAGTATTTT
-	TRBV2	TRBD2	TRBJ2-2	CASSVVAGGTGELFF	TGTGCCAGCAGTGTGGTAGCGGGAGGGACCGGGGAGCTGTTTTTT
-	TRBV5-4	-	TRBJ1-2	CASSLPPNSDSVRRGYTF	TGTGCCAGCAGCCTACCCCCCAATTCGGACAGCGTTCGTCGGGGCTACACCTTC
-	TRBV10-3	-	TRBJ1-1	CAISLGSLDTEAFF	TGTGCCATCAGTCTGGGGAGTCTCGACACTGAAGCTTTCTTT
-	TRBV28	TRBD2	TRBJ2-1	CASSWLAGGGYNEQFF	TGTGCCAGCAGTTGGCTAGCGGGAGGCGGTTATAATGAGCAGTTCTTC
-	TRBV28	-	TRBJ2-7	CASSPERAVFSYEQYF	TGTGCCAGCAGCCCCGAGAGGGCGGTATTCTCCTACGAGCAGTACTTC
-	TRBV19	TRBD2	TRBJ2-1	CASSSGLAGVLEQFF	TGTGCCAGTAGTTCGGGACTAGCGGGAGTCCTTGAGCAGTTCTTC
once	TRBV6-5	-	TRBJ1-3	CAVGQPNSGNTIYF	TGTGCCGTCGGCCAACCTAACTCTGGAAACACCATATATTTT
few	TRBV29-1	-	TRBJ1-4	CSVEILGQSGEKLFF	TGCAGCGTTGAAATTCTGGGGCAGTCGGGTGAAAAACTGTTTTTT
-	TRBV6-5	-	TRBJ2-7	CASASGDIGYEQYF	TGTGCCAGCGCCTCGGGGGACATTGGATACGAGCAGTACTTC
-	TRBV5-1	-	TRBJ2-1	CASSLVSEGPGNEQFF	TGCGCCAGCAGCTTGGTGAGTGAGGGCCCAGGCAATGAGCAGTTCTTC
-	TRBV7-9	-	TRBJ2-7	CASSSAGNEQYF	TGTGCCAGCAGCTCGGCGGGCAACGAGCAGTACTTC
few	TRBV4-1	-	TRBJ1-1	CASSQGRDTEAFF	TGCGCCAGCAGCCAAGGGAGGGACACTGAAGCTTTCTTT
-	TRBV18	-	TRBJ2-7	CASSPGGRPFYEQYF	TGTGCCAGCTCACCGGGAGGTCGGCCCTTTTACGAGCAGTACTTC